The sequence of this TCR beta chain was determined in a study of cytomegalovirus exposure and HLA in healthy donors. Study-level background: Among the roughly 370 genotyped donors, 81% were placed in the Caucasian-associated ancestry cluster.

About this clone itself: As yet, its antigen is unknown.

The CDR3 has 15 amino acids. Trimming took off 5 bases at V and 6 bases at J, with 14 bases between the two ends. Germline CDR1 and CDR2: MNHEY and SMNVEV (reference sequence). General study points: The classifier reportedly diagnosed cytomegalovirus status with high sensitivity and specificity. One cluster of highly shared sequence variants probably arose as a sequencing artifact. The sole available immune exposure information was CMV serostatus.

Primers included in the PCR were 60 Vbeta and 13 Jbeta primers. Profiled with immunoSEQ multiplex PCR; TCRdb holds only in-frame clones, not every one. Of about 170,000 clones detected, 85% appear once; the ten largest clones hold 1%. The sample consisted of PBMCs. This receptor was identified in a boy aged 2 to 10 in good health and CMV-seronegative. The chain recombines TRBV27 with TRBJ1-6, with a tentative D call TRBD1 (6 bases). The CDR3 reads CASSPRGAGNSPLHF. CDR3 DNA sequence: TGTGCCAGCAGTCCTCGGGGGGCCGGTAATTCACCCCTCCACTTT.